This T cell receptor (beta chain) was retrieved from a study of CD8+ T cells in alopecia areata. Background on the study: Treated patients swallowed 5 to 10 mg of oral tofacitinib twice daily.

After isolation, RNA underwent reverse transcription to generate cDNA as the sequencing template. TCRdb's table, derived via immunoSEQ multiplex PCR, lists solely in-frame clones and lacks some. The sample shows 150,000 or so clones, roughly 50% of them seen only once. This CDR3 region has 13 residues. V lost 4 bases and J lost 4; bases outside the gene matches: 2. CDR1 and CDR2 (germline): LGHNA, YSLEER. Alopecia areata patients had lesional scalp punch biopsies and peripheral blood taken from them. Sorting of CD4+ and CD8+ T cells was performed on PBMCs. The sequenced sample was CD4+ T cells sorted from blood, obtained at week 0. V is TRBV4-3 and J is TRBJ2-7, with 9 bases lining up with TRBD1. This TCR was sampled from a human donor with alopecia areata. Here the CDR3 DNA reads TGCGCCAGCAGCCTGACAGGGGGTTACGAGCAGTACTTC. Its protein product is CASSLTGGYEQYF.